Listed below are T cell receptor beta chains from one sample, sequenced in a study of Ad26.COV2.S vaccination and SARS-CoV-2 variants. Clones were sequenced by immunoSEQ multiplex PCR, and TCRdb holds only the in-frame ones, with some missing. The table has approximately 350,000 clones, roughly 87% seen once. The sequencing here drew on peripheral blood, taken in a trial of Ad26.COV2.S vaccine versus placebo. Source of these receptors: a person aged 18 to 65 who received the Ad26.COV2.S COVID-19 vaccine or a placebo. The CDR3 runs from the conserved cysteine through the conserved F or W. The D gene is left open where the match is weak. A row's size may be missing; if present it is once, few, many or a size class.

TRBD2	TRBV5-1	TRBJ2-1	-	CASKSGTSGGYEQFF	TGCGCCAGCAAATCGGGGACTAGCGGGGGGTATGAGCAGTTCTTC
-	TRBV18	TRBJ2-1	-	CASSPAPGQANEQFF	TGTGCCAGCTCACCGGCCCCAGGTCAGGCGAATGAGCAGTTCTTC
TRBD1	TRBV9	TRBJ1-6	-	CASSVGQGFSPLHF	TGTGCCAGCAGCGTCGGACAGGGCTTTTCACCCCTCCACTTT
-	TRBV9	TRBJ1-1	few	CASSVGTGLNTEAFF	TGTGCCAGCAGCGTAGGAACAGGGCTGAACACTGAAGCTTTCTTT
-	TRBV7-2	TRBJ2-7	-	CASSLRALSGRRVYEQYF	TGTGCCAGCAGCTTACGGGCCCTGAGCGGCAGGAGGGTCTACGAGCAGTACTTC
TRBD1	TRBV19	TRBJ2-2	-	CASSKGAALRMGIGELFF	TGTGCCAGTAGTAAGGGGGCCGCCCTCCGGATGGGGATCGGGGAGCTGTTTTTT
TRBD1	TRBV18	TRBJ1-1	-	CASSPRQGLNTFF	TGTGCCAGCTCACCTAGACAGGGGCTGAATACTTTCTTT
-	TRBV12-2	TRBJ1-1	-	CASRLIPRFLMNTEAFF	TGTGCAAGTCGCTTAATTCCACGGTTCTTAATGAACACTGAAGCTTTCTTT
TRBD2	TRBV6-4	TRBJ2-1	-	CASSGTSGEYNEQFF	TGTGCCAGCAGCGGGACTAGCGGGGAATACAATGAGCAGTTCTTC
-	TRBV3-1/TRBV3-2	TRBJ2-7	-	CASSQDLSRADEQYF	TGTGCCAGCAGCCAAGATCTATCCAGGGCCGACGAGCAGTACTTC
-	TRBV10-3	TRBJ1-2	-	CAISGTWGYTF	TGTGCCATCAGTGGGACGTGGGGCTACACCTTC
TRBD1	TRBV10-2	TRBJ1-2	once	CASRRGQGGDYGYTF	TGCGCCAGCAGGAGGGGACAGGGAGGAGACTATGGCTACACCTTC
-	TRBV10-3	TRBJ1-5	-	CAISAGDQPQHF	TGTGCCATCAGTGCAGGGGATCAGCCCCAGCATTTT
TRBD2	TRBV5-4	TRBJ2-1	-	CASSSLAGGMNEQFF	TGTGCCAGCAGTTCCCTAGCGGGGGGCATGAATGAGCAGTTCTTC
-	TRBV7-3	TRBJ2-2	once	CASSPTSNTGELFF	TGTGCCAGCAGCCCAACAAGTAACACCGGGGAGCTGTTTTTT
-	TRBV3-1/TRBV3-2	TRBJ1-3	-	CASSQAVRAGNTIYF	TGTGCCAGCAGCCAAGCTGTCAGGGCTGGAAACACCATATATTTT
-	TRBV7-2	TRBJ2-7	-	CASSPKIQESYEQYF	TGTGCCAGCAGCCCCAAAATTCAAGAGAGCTACGAGCAGTACTTC
-	TRBV24-1	TRBJ1-1	-	CATSEKDSFMNTEAFF	TGTGCCACCAGTGAGAAGGACAGTTTCATGAACACTGAAGCTTTCTTT
-	TRBV4-1	TRBJ1-1	-	CASSQTGREAFF	TGCGCCAGCAGCCAGACCGGGAGGGAAGCTTTCTTT
TRBD2	TRBV11-2	TRBJ2-7	once	CASSFVAGIDTYEQYF	TGTGCCAGCAGCTTTGTAGCGGGGATAGACACCTACGAGCAGTACTTC
TRBD1	TRBV2	TRBJ2-7	-	CASSGTGGIKEQYF	TGTGCCAGCAGTGGGACAGGGGGGATTAAAGAGCAGTACTTC
-	TRBV19	TRBJ2-2	-	CASRYSLEGARTGELFF	TGTGCCAGTAGATACTCTCTGGAGGGGGCTAGAACCGGGGAGCTGTTTTTT
-	TRBV7-2	TRBJ1-5	-	CASSFSWGGDQPQHF	TGTGCCAGCAGCTTCTCGTGGGGGGGCGATCAGCCCCAGCATTTT
-	TRBV7-9	TRBJ2-2	once	CASSLARAGELFF	TGTGCCAGCAGCTTAGCACGTGCCGGGGAGCTGTTTTTT
-	TRBV7-6	TRBJ1-1	once	CASSRGGEAFF	TGTGCCAGCAGCCGGGGAGGTGAAGCTTTCTTT
TRBD2	TRBV6-5	TRBJ2-2	once	CASRGLAGITGELFF	TGTGCCAGCAGGGGACTAGCGGGGATCACCGGGGAGCTGTTTTTT
TRBD1	TRBV5-6	TRBJ1-1	-	CASSPTGGQGGQWNTEAFF	TGTGCCAGCAGCCCGACCGGGGGACAGGGGGGACAATGGAACACTGAAGCTTTCTTT
-	TRBV7-6	TRBJ2-1	-	CASSPRTPDSYNEQFF	TGTGCCAGCAGCCCTCGGACTCCAGACTCCTACAATGAGCAGTTCTTC
-	TRBV4-3	TRBJ1-1	once	CASSRGEGPTEAFF	TGCGCCAGCAGCCGAGGGGAGGGGCCCACTGAAGCTTTCTTT
-	TRBV19	TRBJ1-3	-	CASSSGVSSGNTIYF	TGTGCCAGTAGTAGCGGGGTTAGCTCTGGAAACACCATATATTTT
-	TRBV5-6	TRBJ2-2	-	CASSSGAGELFF	TGTGCCAGCAGCTCAGGGGCCGGGGAGCTGTTTTTT
-	TRBV15	TRBJ1-4	-	CATSRELRSDNEKLFF	TGTGCCACCAGCAGAGAATTAAGGTCAGATAATGAAAAACTGTTTTTT